The table lists the clone carrying this T cell receptor (beta chain) with a few counts. Its antigen is unknown. The sample comes from a study of T-cell memory formation after mild COVID-19. TCRdb fed the 5' RACE reads into MiXCR, producing one record per CDR3 protein. The data contain about 270,000 distinct CDR3 sequences, just over 15% of them singletons. Study-level findings and limits: Detection of some responders pre-infection suggested pre-existing cross-reactive memory T cells participated. Later expanders leaned CD4+, whereas day 15 to 85 contracting clones were balanced CD4/CD8. CM and EM subsets held most contracting CD4+ clones; EMRA held CD8+ ones.

The sample was PBMCs or a T cell subset sorted from them (not recorded which). The receptor's source is an adult woman who had mild COVID-19 (a few samples of this study predate the infection). Cell type and time point are not known.

The CDR3 loop reads CASSPESGAPLTTEAFF. CDR3 DNA sequence: TGCGCCAGCAGCCCCGAATCGGGGGCGCCCCTCACCACTGAAGCTTTCTTT. The chain links TRBV4-1 to TRBJ1-1, with D perhaps matching TRBD1 (6 bases). The CDR3 covers 17 residues. Trimming removed 4 bases from V and 4 bases from J, with 22 bases in between. The V gene's germline CDR1 is MGHRA and CDR2 YSYEKL.